This T cell receptor beta chain is from a study of post-analysis software for immune sequencing data. Overall study findings and caveats: In patients, TRBV5-6, TRBV5-1 and TRBV20-1 belonged to five or six TRBV segments found more frequently than in controls. F measure grouped same-batch samples tightly together.

Unique molecular identifiers were present in the TCR beta cDNA libraries. TCRdb ran MiXCR on the PCR reads and lists one entry per CDR3 protein. The sample has about 770,000 distinct CDR3 sequences; more than 45% are singletons. As regards this clonotype: What it binds is unknown.

Unmatched junction bases numbered 9, after V lost 4 bases and J lost 1 base. This CDR3 region has 18 residues. Germline CDR1 reads LGHNA; CDR2 reads YNFKEQ. The source is a girl aged 5 to 17 with multiple sclerosis. The sequencing sample was made of blood. The chain uses TRBV4-2 and TRBJ2-3; 12 bases are a match to TRBD2. Written as DNA, the CDR3 is TGTGCCAGCAGCCCTTCGACTAGCGGGAGCTCGCGCACAGATACGCAGTATTTT. This sequence encodes CASSPSTSGSSRTDTQYF.